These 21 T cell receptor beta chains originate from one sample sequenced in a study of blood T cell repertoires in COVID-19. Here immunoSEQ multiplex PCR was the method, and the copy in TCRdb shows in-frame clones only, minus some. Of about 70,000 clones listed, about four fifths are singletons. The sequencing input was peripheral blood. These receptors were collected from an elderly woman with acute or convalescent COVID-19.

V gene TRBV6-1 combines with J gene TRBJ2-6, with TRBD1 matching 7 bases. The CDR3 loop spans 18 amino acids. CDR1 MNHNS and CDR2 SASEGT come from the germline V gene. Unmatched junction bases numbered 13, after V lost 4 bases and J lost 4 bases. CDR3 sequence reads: CASSGAPGTVAGANVLTF. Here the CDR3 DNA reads TGTGCCAGCAGTGGCGCCCCCGGGACAGTAGCGGGGGCCAACGTCCTGACTTTC.

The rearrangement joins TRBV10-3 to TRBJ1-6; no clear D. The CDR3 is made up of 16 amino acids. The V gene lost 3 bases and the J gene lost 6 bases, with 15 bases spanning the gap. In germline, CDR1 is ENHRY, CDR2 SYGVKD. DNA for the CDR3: TGTGCCATCAGTGAATCGAGTCCCACGATTAATTCACCCCTCCACTTT. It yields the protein CAISESSPTINSPLHF.

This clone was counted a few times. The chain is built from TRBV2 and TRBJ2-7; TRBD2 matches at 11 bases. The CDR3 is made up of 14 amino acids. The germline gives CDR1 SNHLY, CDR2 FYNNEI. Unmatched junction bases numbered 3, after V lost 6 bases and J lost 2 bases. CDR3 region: CASRRSGGAYEQYF. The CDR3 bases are TGTGCCAGCAGGCGTAGCGGGGGGGCCTACGAGCAGTACTTC.

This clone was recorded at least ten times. The CDR3 reads CASSLAAGGSSYNEQFF. The CDR3 nucleotides are TGTGCCAGCAGCTTAGCAGCGGGGGGAAGCTCCTACAATGAGCAGTTCTTC. The chain joins TRBV7-8 to TRBJ2-1; TRBD2 aligns across 9 bases. The length of the CDR3 is 17 residues. CDR1 SGHVS and CDR2 FQNEAQ come from the germline V gene. With 0 bases clipped from V and 0 bases from J, the junction kept 3 bases outside the gene matches.

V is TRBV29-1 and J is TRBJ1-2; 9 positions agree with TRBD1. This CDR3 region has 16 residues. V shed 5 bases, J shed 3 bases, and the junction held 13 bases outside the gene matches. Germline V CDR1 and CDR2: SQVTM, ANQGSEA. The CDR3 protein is CSVYSGQGPSYYGYTF. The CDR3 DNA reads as TGCAGCGTTTACTCGGGACAGGGTCCTTCTTACTATGGCTACACCTTC. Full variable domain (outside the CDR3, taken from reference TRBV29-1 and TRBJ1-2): SAVISQKPSRDICQRGTSLTIQCQVDSQVTMMFWYRQQPGQSLTLIATANQGSEATYESGFVIDKFPISRPNLTFSTLTVSNMSPEDSSIYLCSVYSGQGPSYYGYTFGSGTRLTVV.

CDR3 region: CASSSPIRDYEQYF. The CDR3 region has the DNA TGTGCCAGCAGTTCTCCTATCAGGGACTACGAGCAGTACTTC. The rearrangement uses TRBV27 and TRBJ2-7, with D possibly TRBD1 on 5 matching bases. Germline assignment: CDR1 MNHEY and CDR2 SMNVEV (reference sequence). The CDR3 is made up of 14 amino acids. V lost 4 bases, J lost 3 bases, and 13 bases lay in between.

In DNA, the CDR3 is TGTGCCATCAGTGAGGACAGGGGCCCATCCTACGAGCAGTACTTC. This codes for CAISEDRGPSYEQYF. The chain carries TRBV10-3 and TRBJ2-7; 8 bases match TRBD1. CDR1 is ENHRY and CDR2 is SYGVKD in the germline V gene. Germline trimming cut 2 bases from V and 1 base from J; bases unmatched to any gene: 4. The CDR3 contains 15 residues.

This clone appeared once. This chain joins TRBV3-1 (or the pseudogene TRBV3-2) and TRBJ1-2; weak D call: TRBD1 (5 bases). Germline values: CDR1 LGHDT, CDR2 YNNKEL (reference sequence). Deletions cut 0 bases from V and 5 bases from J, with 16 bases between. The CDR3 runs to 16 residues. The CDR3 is CASSQDVGHRTYGYTF. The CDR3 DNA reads TGTGCCAGCAGCCAAGATGTTGGACACCGAACTTATGGCTACACCTTC.

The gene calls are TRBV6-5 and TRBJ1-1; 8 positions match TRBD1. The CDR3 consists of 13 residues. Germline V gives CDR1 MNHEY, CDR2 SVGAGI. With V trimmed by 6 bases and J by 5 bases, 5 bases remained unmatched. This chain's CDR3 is CASSGQGRTEAFF. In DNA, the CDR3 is TGTGCCAGCAGCGGACAGGGTCGGACTGAAGCTTTCTTT.

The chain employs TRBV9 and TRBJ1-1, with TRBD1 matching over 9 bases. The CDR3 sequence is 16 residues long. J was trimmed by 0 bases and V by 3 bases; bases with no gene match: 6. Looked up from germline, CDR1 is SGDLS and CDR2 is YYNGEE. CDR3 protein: CASSAGQGIMNTEAFF. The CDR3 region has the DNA TGTGCCAGCAGCGCGGGACAGGGAATCATGAACACTGAAGCTTTCTTT.

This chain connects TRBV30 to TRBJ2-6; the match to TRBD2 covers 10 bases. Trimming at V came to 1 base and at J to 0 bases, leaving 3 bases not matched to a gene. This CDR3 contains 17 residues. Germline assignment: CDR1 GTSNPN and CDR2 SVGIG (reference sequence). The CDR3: CAWSGSGGASGANVLTF. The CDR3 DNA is TGTGCCTGGAGTGGGAGCGGGGGGGCCTCTGGGGCCAACGTCCTGACTTTC.

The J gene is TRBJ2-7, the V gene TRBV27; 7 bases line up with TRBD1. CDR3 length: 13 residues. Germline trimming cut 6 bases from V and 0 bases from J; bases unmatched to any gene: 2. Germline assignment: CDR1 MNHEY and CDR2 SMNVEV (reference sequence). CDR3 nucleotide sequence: TGTGCCAGCAGCCGGGACAGCTCCTACGAGCAGTACTTC. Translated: CASSRDSSYEQYF.

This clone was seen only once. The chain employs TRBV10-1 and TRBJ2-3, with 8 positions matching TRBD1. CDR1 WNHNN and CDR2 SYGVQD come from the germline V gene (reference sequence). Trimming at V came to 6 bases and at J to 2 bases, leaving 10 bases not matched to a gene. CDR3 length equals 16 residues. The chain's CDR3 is CASSQTGDRTTDTQYF. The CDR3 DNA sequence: TGCGCCAGCAGCCAAACCGGGGACAGGACCACAGATACGCAGTATTTT.

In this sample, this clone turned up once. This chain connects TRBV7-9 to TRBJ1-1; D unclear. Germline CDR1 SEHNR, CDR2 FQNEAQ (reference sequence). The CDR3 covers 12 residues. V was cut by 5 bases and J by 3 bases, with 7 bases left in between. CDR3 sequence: CASSHGDTEAFF. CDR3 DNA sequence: TGTGCCAGCAGCCACGGGGACACTGAAGCTTTCTTT.

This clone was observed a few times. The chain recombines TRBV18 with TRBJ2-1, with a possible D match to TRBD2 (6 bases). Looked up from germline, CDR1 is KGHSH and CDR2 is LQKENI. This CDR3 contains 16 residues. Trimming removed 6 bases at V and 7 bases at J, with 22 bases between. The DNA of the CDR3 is TGTGCCAGCTCTCTGGGACTCCCTGGGTCGGGTAATGAGCAGTTCTTC. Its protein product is CASSLGLPGSGNEQFF.

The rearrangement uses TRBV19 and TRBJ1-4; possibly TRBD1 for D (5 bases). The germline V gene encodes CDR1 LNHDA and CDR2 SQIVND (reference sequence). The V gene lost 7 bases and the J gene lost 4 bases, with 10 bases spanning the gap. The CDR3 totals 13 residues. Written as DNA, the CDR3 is TGTGCCAGTAAGGGGCAGAATAATGAAAAACTGTTTTTT. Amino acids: CASKGQNNEKLFF. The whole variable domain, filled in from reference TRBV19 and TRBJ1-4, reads DGGITQSPKYLFRKEGQNVTLSCEQNLNHDAMYWYRQDPGQGLRLIYYSQIVNDFQKGDIAEGYSVSREKKESFPLTVTSAQKNPTAFYLCASKGQNNEKLFFGSGTQLSVL.

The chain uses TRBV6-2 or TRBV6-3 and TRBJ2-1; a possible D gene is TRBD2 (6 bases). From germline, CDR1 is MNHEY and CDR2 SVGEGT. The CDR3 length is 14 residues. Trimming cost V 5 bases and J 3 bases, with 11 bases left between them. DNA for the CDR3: TGTGCCAGCAGTCGACTAGAGTTCTACAATGAGCAGTTCTTC. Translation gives CASSRLEFYNEQFF.

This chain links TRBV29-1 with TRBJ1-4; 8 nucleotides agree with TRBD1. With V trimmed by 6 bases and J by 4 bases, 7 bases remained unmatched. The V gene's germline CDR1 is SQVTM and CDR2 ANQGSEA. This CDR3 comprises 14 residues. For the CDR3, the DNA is TGCAGCGTGGCCAGGGGGCTCTATAATGAAAAACTGTTTTTT. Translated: CSVARGLYNEKLFF.

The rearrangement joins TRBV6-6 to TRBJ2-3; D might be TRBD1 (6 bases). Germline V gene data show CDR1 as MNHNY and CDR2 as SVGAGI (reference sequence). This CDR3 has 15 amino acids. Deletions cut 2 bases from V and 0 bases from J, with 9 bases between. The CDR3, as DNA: TGTGCCAGCAGTTACGCCGACAGGAGCACAGATACGCAGTATTTT. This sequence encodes CASSYADRSTDTQYF.

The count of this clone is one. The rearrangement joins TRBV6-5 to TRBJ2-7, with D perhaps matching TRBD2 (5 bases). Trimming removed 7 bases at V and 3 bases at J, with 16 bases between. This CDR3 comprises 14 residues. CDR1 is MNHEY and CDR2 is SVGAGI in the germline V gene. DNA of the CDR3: TGTGCCAGCATGCTGAATCCGGGGATCTACGAGCAGTACTTC. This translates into CASMLNPGIYEQYF.

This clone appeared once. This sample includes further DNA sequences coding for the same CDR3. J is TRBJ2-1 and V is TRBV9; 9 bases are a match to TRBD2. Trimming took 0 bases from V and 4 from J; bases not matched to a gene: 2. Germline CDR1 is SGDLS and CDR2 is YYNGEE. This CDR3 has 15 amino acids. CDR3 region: CASSVEAGGYNEQFF. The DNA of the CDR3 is TGTGCCAGCAGCGTAGAGGCGGGGGGGTACAATGAGCAGTTCTTC.